These 24 T cell receptor beta chains originate from one sample sequenced in a study of technical replicates of blood from several donors. Sequenced by immunoSEQ multiplex PCR; TCRdb stores in-frame clones only, minus some. The repertoire holds around 92,000 clones, with nearly 97% as singletons. The sequenced material came from T cells isolated from PBMCs. Source of these receptors: a human donor in good health.

This chain connects TRBV5-8 to TRBJ2-7; D possibly corresponds to TRBD2 (5 bases). In germline, CDR1 is SGHTS, CDR2 YDEGEE. This CDR3 has 13 amino acids. Trimming shortened V by 2 bases and J by 3 bases, and 9 bases separated the two germline ends. CDR3 DNA sequence: TGTGCCAGCAGCTTTCCGGGGTACTACGAGCAGTACTTC. It specifies CASSFPGYYEQYF.

The genes are TRBV23-1 and TRBJ1-5; TRBD1 might be the D (6 bases). TRBV23-1 is an ORF; its function is uncertain. Trimming took 3 bases from V and 7 from J, leaving 22 bases between them. The CDR3 is 17 residues long. The CDR3 DNA reads TGCGCCAGCAGTCAGTTGGAAGGGCGTGGGGGCCGACAGCCCCAGCATTTT. It is translated as CASSQLEGRGGRQPQHF.

V gene TRBV7-9 combines with J gene TRBJ2-7, with a possible D match to TRBD2 (6 bases). V gave up 5 bases and J gave up 4 bases, with 15 bases separating them. This CDR3 region has 14 residues. Germline loops: CDR1 SEHNR, CDR2 FQNEAQ (reference sequence). The CDR3 nucleotides are TGTGCCAGCAGCCACACCGGGAGACAATACGAGCAGTACTTC. It specifies CASSHTGRQYEQYF.

V usage is TRBV19 and J usage is TRBJ2-4; a possible D gene is TRBD1 (6 bases). Germline CDR1 LNHDA, CDR2 SQIVND (reference sequence). Trimming cost V 5 bases and J 0 bases, with 11 bases left between them. The CDR3 contains 15 residues. The CDR3 loop is CASSQGIVAKNIQYF. The CDR3 region has the DNA TGTGCCAGTAGTCAGGGGATTGTAGCCAAAAACATTCAGTACTTC.

The CDR3 protein is CASGQLKASYEQYF. The CDR3 nucleotides read TGTGCCAGCGGACAGCTCAAAGCCTCCTACGAGCAGTACTTC. V and J are TRBV2 and TRBJ2-7, with D possibly matching TRBD1 (6 bases). Germline V gene data show CDR1 as SNHLY and CDR2 as FYNNEI. The CDR3 is 14 residues long. V was shortened by 8 bases and J by 0 bases, with 14 bases between the two germline ends.

The rearrangement links TRBV5-1 to TRBJ2-3, with 7 bases that match TRBD2. In germline, CDR1 is SGHRS, CDR2 YFSETQ. CDR3 length: 14 residues. Trimming at V came to 7 bases and at J to 2 bases, leaving 7 bases not matched to a gene. For the CDR3, the DNA is TGCGCCAGCGCACGGGGGGAAAACACAGATACGCAGTATTTT. This translates into CASARGENTDTQYF. The full variable domain, in which reference TRBV5-1 and TRBJ2-3 provide the parts outside the CDR3, is KAGVTQTPRYLIKTRGQQVTLSCSPISGHRSVSWYQQTPGQGLQFLFEYFSETQRNKGNFPGRFSGRQFSNSRSEMNVSTLELGDSALYLCASARGENTDTQYFGPGTRLTVL.

The genes are TRBV27 and TRBJ1-2, with D unresolved. The V gene lost 5 bases and the J gene lost 7 bases, with 8 bases spanning the gap. CDR1 and CDR2 (germline): MNHEY, SMNVEV (reference sequence). The CDR3 spans 11 residues. CDR3: CASSHRGGYTF. The CDR3 DNA reads TGTGCCAGCAGTCACCGGGGTGGCTACACCTTC.

V gene TRBV7-2 combines with J gene TRBJ2-1, with 7 bases fitting TRBD1. After removal of 6 bases from V and 4 bases from J, the junction contained 18 bases not matched to a gene. CDR3 size: 18 residues. Germline V lookup: CDR1 SGHTA, CDR2 FQGNSA. CDR3 loop: CASSQRSGTDLIYNEQFF. The CDR3 DNA reads TGTGCCAGCAGTCAACGCTCCGGGACAGATCTGATTTACAATGAGCAGTTCTTC.

The rearrangement links TRBV5-4 to TRBJ1-3; 8 nucleotides line up with TRBD1. The CDR3 runs 15 residues. Germline CDR1 is SGHNT and CDR2 is YYREEE (reference sequence). V dropped 5 bases and J dropped 3; count of bases not matched to a gene: 7. CDR3 sequence reads: CASSPGQVGGNTIYF. Here the CDR3 DNA reads TGTGCCAGCAGTCCGGGACAGGTCGGTGGAAACACCATATATTTT.

The V call is TRBV4-2, the J call TRBJ1-1; D is ambiguous. Germline lookup yields CDR1 LGHNA and CDR2 YNFKEQ. V shed 3 bases and J shed 3 bases, with 14 bases lying between them. The CDR3 length is 15 residues. In DNA, the CDR3 is TGTGCCAGCAGCCAGGATCAGGTGTCCGACACTGAAGCTTTCTTT. This translates into CASSQDQVSDTEAFF.

J is TRBJ1-2 and V is TRBV28; TRBD1 might be the D (6 bases). Germline V gene lookup returns CDR1 MDHEN and CDR2 SYDVKM. The V end was cut by 2 bases, the J end by 7 bases, with 8 bases between. This CDR3 region has 12 residues. The CDR3 loop reads CASSLGGVGYTF. For the CDR3, the DNA is TGTGCCAGCAGTTTAGGGGGCGTTGGCTACACCTTC.

This chain links TRBV6-5 with TRBJ1-4; D is unclear. CDR3 length: 14 residues. The V gene lost 2 bases and the J gene lost 4 bases, with 8 bases spanning the gap. Germline-derived CDR1 and CDR2 are MNHEY and SVGAGI. Written as DNA, the CDR3 is TGTGCCAGCAGTTACGGGCAGCTTAATGAAAAACTGTTTTTT. Translation: CASSYGQLNEKLFF.

The J gene is TRBJ2-2, the V gene TRBV29-1; 7 nucleotides agree with TRBD1. Germline CDR1 SQVTM, CDR2 ANQGSEA. The trim removed 5 bases at V and 1 base at J, leaving 4 bases unmatched. The CDR3 totals 14 residues. The CDR3 bases are TGCAGCGTTCGAAGGGGGCTGAACACCGGGGAGCTGTTTTTT. This translates into CSVRRGLNTGELFF.

The V call is TRBV4-1, the J call TRBJ2-2; 8 nucleotides line up with TRBD2. With V trimmed by 1 base and J by 0 bases, 7 bases remained unmatched. CDR3 length equals 18 residues. The germline CDR1 and CDR2 sequences are MGHRA and YSYEKL. DNA for the CDR3: TGCGCCAGCAGCCAAGGTGGACGGGGGGGCCCGAACACCGGGGAGCTGTTTTTT. Its translation is CASSQGGRGGPNTGELFF.

This rearrangement joins TRBV9 to TRBJ2-7; 7 bases are shared with TRBD1. CDR3 length: 16 amino acids. Trimming removed 3 bases from V and 5 bases from J; junction bases left unmatched: 14. Per the germline V gene, CDR1 is SGDLS and CDR2 is YYNGEE. The CDR3 loop is CASSAVDRAFGNEQYF. CDR3 nucleotide sequence: TGTGCCAGCAGCGCCGTTGACAGGGCGTTTGGGAACGAGCAGTACTTC.

This clone was detected only once. The rearrangement joins TRBV19 to TRBJ1-2; D may be TRBD1 (5 bases). Germline V lookup: CDR1 LNHDA, CDR2 SQIVND (reference sequence). The CDR3 totals 14 residues. V was shortened by 3 bases and J by 6 bases, with 14 bases between the two germline ends. The CDR3 here is CASSILAGYDGYTF. The CDR3 DNA is TGTGCCAGTAGTATTTTGGCAGGGTATGATGGCTACACCTTC. Variable domain in full (rest from reference TRBV19 and TRBJ1-2): DGGITQSPKYLFRKEGQNVTLSCEQNLNHDAMYWYRQDPGQGLRLIYYSQIVNDFQKGDIAEGYSVSREKKESFPLTVTSAQKNPTAFYLCASSILAGYDGYTFGSGTRLTVV.

Here the CDR3 DNA reads TGTGCCAGCAGTCGAAGTAGCGGGGGGGCCTCAGATACGCAGTATTTT. This translates into CASSRSSGGASDTQYF. This chain connects TRBV7-3 to TRBJ2-3; 11 bases map to TRBD2. Unmatched junction bases numbered 9, after V lost 6 bases and J lost 4 bases. In germline, CDR1 is SGHTA, CDR2 FQGTGA. The length of the CDR3 is 16 residues.

The rearrangement uses TRBV4-1 and TRBJ2-7, with 8 bases matching TRBD1. Germline V gives CDR1 MGHRA, CDR2 YSYEKL. The CDR3 length is 15 residues. The V gene end was trimmed by 2 bases and the J gene end by 2 bases; junction bases not matched to a gene: 5. The CDR3 sequence: CASSQTTGATYEQYF. CDR3 nucleotides: TGCGCCAGCAGCCAAACGACAGGGGCTACCTACGAGCAGTACTTC.

This chain links TRBV6-6 with TRBJ2-7; TRBD2 might be the D (6 bases). From germline, CDR1 is MNHNY and CDR2 SVGAGI (reference sequence). The CDR3 covers 14 residues. The ends were cut back, 2 bases at V and 1 base at J, with 9 bases in the middle. CDR3 in amino acids: CASSYVGGSYEQYF. The CDR3 DNA is TGTGCCAGCAGTTACGTGGGGGGATCCTACGAGCAGTACTTC.

The rearrangement uses TRBV9 and TRBJ2-5, with D tentatively TRBD2 (5 bases). The CDR3 extends over 15 amino acids. CDR1 and CDR2 (germline): SGDLS, YYNGEE. V shed 0 bases and J shed 4 bases, with 13 bases lying between them. The CDR3 nucleotides read TGTGCCAGCAGCGTAGCTGCGGGTAAGGGAGAGACCCAGTACTTC. Amino acids: CASSVAAGKGETQYF.

The chain's CDR3 is CASSSYIMPDNYGYTF. The CDR3 nucleotides read TGTGCCAGCAGCTCCTATATCATGCCCGATAACTATGGCTACACCTTC. V and J are TRBV5-6 and TRBJ1-2; no firm D call. From germline, CDR1 is SGHDT and CDR2 YYEEEE. There are 16 residues in the CDR3. V lost 3 bases and J 1 base, leaving 16 bases between the germline ends.

J is TRBJ2-1 and V is TRBV4-2, with 12 bases fitting TRBD2. This CDR3 region has 16 residues. J lost 6 bases, V lost 4 bases, and 7 bases had no gene match. CDR1 is LGHNA and CDR2 is YNFKEQ in the germline V gene. The CDR3 is CASSPSLAGGRNEQFF. The CDR3 bases are TGTGCCAGCAGCCCCTCCCTAGCGGGGGGGCGCAATGAGCAGTTCTTC.

V and J are TRBV11-3 and TRBJ2-5, with D perhaps matching TRBD1 (6 bases). The V end was cut by 4 bases, the J end by 5 bases, with 8 bases between. This CDR3 spans 12 amino acids. The germline gives CDR1 SGHNT, CDR2 YENEEA. DNA of the CDR3: TGTGCCAGCAGCTCCAGGGGCGAGACCCAGTACTTC. It translates to CASSSRGETQYF.

In its sample, this clone was seen a few times. The chain joins TRBV2 to TRBJ1-1; possibly TRBD1 for D (6 bases). CDR1 is SNHLY, CDR2 FYNNEI, per germline. V lost 4 bases, J lost 2 bases, and 8 bases lay in between. The CDR3 consists of 13 residues. The CDR3 is CASSGQANTEAFF. The CDR3 DNA reads as TGTGCCAGCAGTGGACAGGCTAACACTGAAGCTTTCTTT.